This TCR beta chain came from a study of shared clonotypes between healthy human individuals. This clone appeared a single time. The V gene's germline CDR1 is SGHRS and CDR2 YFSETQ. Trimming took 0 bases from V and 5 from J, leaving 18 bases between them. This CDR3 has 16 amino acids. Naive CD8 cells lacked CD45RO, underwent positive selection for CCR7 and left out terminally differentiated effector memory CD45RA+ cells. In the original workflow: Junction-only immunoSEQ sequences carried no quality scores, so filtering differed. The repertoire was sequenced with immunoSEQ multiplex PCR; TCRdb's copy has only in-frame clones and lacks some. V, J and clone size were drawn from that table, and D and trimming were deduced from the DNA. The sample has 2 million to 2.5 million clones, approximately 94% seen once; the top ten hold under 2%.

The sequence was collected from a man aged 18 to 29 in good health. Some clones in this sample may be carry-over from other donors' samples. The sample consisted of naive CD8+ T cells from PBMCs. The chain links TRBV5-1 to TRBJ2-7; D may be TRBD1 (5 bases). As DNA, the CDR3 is TGCGCCAGCAGCTTGGCCCTCGGTGGGGCTAAGGACGAGCAGTACTTC. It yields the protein CASSLALGGAKDEQYF.